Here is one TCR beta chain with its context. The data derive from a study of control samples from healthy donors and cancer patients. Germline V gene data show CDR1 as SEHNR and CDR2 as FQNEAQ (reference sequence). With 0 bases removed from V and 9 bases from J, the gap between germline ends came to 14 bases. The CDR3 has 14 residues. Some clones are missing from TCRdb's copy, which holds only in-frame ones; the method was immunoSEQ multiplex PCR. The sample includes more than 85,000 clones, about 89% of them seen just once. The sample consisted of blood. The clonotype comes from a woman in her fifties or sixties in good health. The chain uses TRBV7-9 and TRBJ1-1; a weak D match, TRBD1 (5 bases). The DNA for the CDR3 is TGTGCCAGCAGCTTAGCCCCTGGGCAGGGAAAAGCTTTCTTT. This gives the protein CASSLAPGQGKAFF.